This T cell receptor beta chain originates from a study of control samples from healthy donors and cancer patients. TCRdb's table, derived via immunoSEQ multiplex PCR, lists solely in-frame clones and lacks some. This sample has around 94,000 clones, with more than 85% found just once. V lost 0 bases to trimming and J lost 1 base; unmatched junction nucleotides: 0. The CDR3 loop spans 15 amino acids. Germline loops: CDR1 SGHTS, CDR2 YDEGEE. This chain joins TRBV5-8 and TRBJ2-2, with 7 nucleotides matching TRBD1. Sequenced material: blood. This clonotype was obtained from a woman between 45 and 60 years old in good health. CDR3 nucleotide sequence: TGTGCCAGCAGCTTGGACAGGGGGAACACCGGGGAGCTGTTTTTT. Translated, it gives CASSLDRGNTGELFF. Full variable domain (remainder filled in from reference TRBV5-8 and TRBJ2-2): EAGVTQSPTHLIKTRGQQATLRCSPISGHTSVYWYQQALGLGLQFLLWYDEGEERNRGNFPPRFSGRQFPNYSSELNVNALELEDSALYLCASSLDRGNTGELFFGEGSRLTVL.